This paragraph covers one TCR beta chain sequence. This entry belongs to a study of blood T cell repertoires in COVID-19. Study at large: The United States, Italy and Spain were the sources of the acute and convalescent COVID-19 samples.

Sequencing used immunoSEQ multiplex PCR; TCRdb keeps in-frame clones, though not all of them. The sample gives just under 350,000 clones, over 80% of which show up once; around 6% is in the top ten. This CDR3 region has 14 residues. From germline, CDR1 is SGHRS and CDR2 YFSETQ. J was trimmed by 7 bases and V by 2 bases; bases with no gene match: 3. The material sequenced was peripheral blood. The chain carries TRBV5-1 and TRBJ2-1; 10 bases are a match to TRBD2. The receptor was isolated from a woman in her 50s with COVID-19, enrolled during active disease. CDR3 sequence: CASSFGTSVNEQFF. CDR3 in DNA: TGCGCCAGCAGCTTCGGGACTAGCGTAAATGAGCAGTTCTTC.